This T cell receptor (beta chain) was sequenced during a study of blood T cells in healthy people across ages. Together with a sample-barcoded 5' primer, a J-beta primer mix was included in a second PCR lasting roughly 6 to 12 cycles. TCRdb independently ran MiXCR on the 5' RACE reads; one entry per CDR3 protein. This sample has fewer than 800,000 distinct CDR3 sequences, with roughly 20% found just once. V lost 5 bases to trimming and J lost 0 bases; unmatched junction nucleotides: 4. This CDR3 spans 15 amino acids. The clonotype was recovered from a man between 65 and 85 years old in good health. The chain joins TRBV12-3 or TRBV12-4 to TRBJ2-4, with TRBD1 matching 7 bases. Sequenced input: blood. CDR3 residues: CASSRTGIAKNIQYF. The CDR3 DNA sequence: TGTGCCAGCAGTAGGACAGGTATAGCCAAAAACATTCAGTACTTC.